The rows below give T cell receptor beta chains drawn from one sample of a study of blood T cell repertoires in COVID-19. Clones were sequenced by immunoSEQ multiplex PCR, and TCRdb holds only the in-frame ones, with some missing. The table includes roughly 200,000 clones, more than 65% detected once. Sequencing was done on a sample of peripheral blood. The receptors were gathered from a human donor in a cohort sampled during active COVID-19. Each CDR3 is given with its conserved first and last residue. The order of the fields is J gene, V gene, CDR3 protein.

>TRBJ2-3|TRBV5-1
CASSSSGTSDTQYF
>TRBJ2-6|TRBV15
CATSRTGGSGANVLTF
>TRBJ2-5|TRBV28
CASSLGGRQETQYF
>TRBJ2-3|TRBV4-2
CASSQGLLRGPDTQYF
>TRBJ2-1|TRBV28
CASSPTGGPMSEQFF
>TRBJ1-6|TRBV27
CASSLHRVENSPLHF
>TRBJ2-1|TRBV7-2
CASSSGGAALYNEQFF
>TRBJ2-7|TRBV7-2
CASSFRTGQSSEQYF
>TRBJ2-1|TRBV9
CASSVEGPTTSGRRGNEQFF
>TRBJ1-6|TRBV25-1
CASSESGRGISPLHF
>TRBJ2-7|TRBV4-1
CASSRGTANYEQYF
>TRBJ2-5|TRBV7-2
CASSGPESGLTTQYF
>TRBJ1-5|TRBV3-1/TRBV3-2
CASSQVPGFGQPQHF
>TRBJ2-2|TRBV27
CASSPPGLAGPGELFF
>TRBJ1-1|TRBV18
CASSLTVGTGKNTEAFF
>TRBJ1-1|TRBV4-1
CASSRAGEGNTEAFF
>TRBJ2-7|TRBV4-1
CASSQGTGGGSYEQYF
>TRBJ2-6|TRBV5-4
CASSFRTGSSSSGANVLTF
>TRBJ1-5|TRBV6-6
CASSFSAGNQPQHF
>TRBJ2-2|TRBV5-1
CASSFPQGFTGELFF
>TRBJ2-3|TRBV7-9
CASSLGDRGDSDTQYF
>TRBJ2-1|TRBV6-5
CASRDRGDEQFF
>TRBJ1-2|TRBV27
CASSWRQGDGYTF
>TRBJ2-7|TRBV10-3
CAISHQPRTGGLGEQYF